This T cell receptor beta chain was found in a study of blood T cells in healthy people across ages. Study in general: The capture of about one barcoded beta molecule per two T cells was achieved by template switching.

For the second PCR, which ran for about 7 to 11 cycles, a sample-barcoded 5' primer and a J-beta primer mix were used. TCRdb fed the 5' RACE reads into MiXCR, producing one record per CDR3 protein. The repertoire holds over 1,500,000 distinct CDR3 sequences, with less than 50% as singletons. Germline V gene sequence: CDR1 DFQATT, CDR2 SNEGSKA (reference sequence). The V and J ends lost 0 bases and 6 bases, in that order; junction bases with no gene match: 7. CDR3 length: 15 residues. The sequenced sample consisted of blood. The sequence was obtained from a woman between 40 and 55 years old in good health. The J gene is TRBJ2-5, the V gene TRBV20-1; the match to TRBD2 covers 10 bases. The CDR3 nucleotides read TGCAGTGCTAGAGATCCGAGCGGGGGGGGAAAGACCCAGTACTTC. Translating it yields CSARDPSGGGKTQYF.